Shown below are 27 T cell receptor beta chains from a single sample sequenced in a study of tumor-infiltrating lymphocytes in primary liver carcinoma. They got blood RNA out of unsorted whole blood and also pulled out germline DNA. The researchers produced TCR beta cDNA from around 0.5 ug total RNA with a constant-region primer. Construction of TCR beta libraries relied on three successive nested multiplex PCR rounds employing slightly modified ARM-PCR. Amplification in the first two PCR rounds was performed using TRBV1-TRBV30 forward primers and a C-beta reverse primer for approximately 10 cycles each. TCRdb independently ran MiXCR on the multiplex PCR reads; one entry per CDR3 protein. The sample yields approximately 340,000 distinct CDR3 sequences, 65% seen once. Material for sequencing was peripheral blood. All receptors derive from a man in his forties with primary liver carcinoma and hepatitis B virus infection.

As concerns this clonotype: This may come from a read error, since a much larger clone is one base off. V gene TRBV6-1 combines with J gene TRBJ2-5; D gene ambiguous. Trimming pared 1 base from V and 5 bases from J, leaving 11 bases between. Looked up from germline, CDR1 is MNHNS and CDR2 is SASEGT. CDR3 length: 14 amino acids. The DNA for the CDR3 is TGTGCCAGCAGTGAAGAGCCTAGAAGTGAGACCCAGTACTTC. As protein: CASSEEPRSETQYF.

About this clonotype: The germline gene is not matched at one end of the junction; a read error may be the cause. J is TRBJ2-7 and V is TRBV11-2, with D possibly being TRBD2 (5 bases). The CDR3 length is 15 residues. Germline V gene data show CDR1 as SGHAT and CDR2 as FQNNGV. CDR3 protein: CASSLEAGLTYDQYF. CDR3 bases: TGTGCCAGCAGCTTAGAAGCAGGACTTACCTACGATCAGTACTTT.

At least ten counts were recorded for this clonotype. This chain connects TRBV6-6 to TRBJ2-5; 9 nucleotides line up with TRBD1. Unmatched junction bases numbered 2, after V lost 6 bases and J lost 3 bases. The CDR3 has 13 amino acids. Germline CDR1 and CDR2: MNHNY and SVGAGI (reference sequence). The CDR3 bases are TGTGCCAGCAGGCGACAGGGGGAAGAGACCCAGTACTTC. This codes for CASRRQGEETQYF.

Comments on this clonotype: A much larger clone differs from this one at a single base, so this may be a read error. The chain uses TRBV29-1 and TRBJ2-5, with a possible D match to TRBD1 (6 bases). The germline CDR1 and CDR2 sequences are SQVTM and ANQGSEA. Between the trimmed V and J ends, which lost 0 bases and 8 bases, there was a span of 10 bases. The CDR3 length is 12 residues. CDR3 DNA sequence: TGCAGCGTTGAAGATAACAGGGATACCCAGTACTTC. Its protein product is CSVEDNRDTQYF.

This chain connects TRBV6-6 to TRBJ2-3; weak D call: TRBD2 (5 bases). V gave up 7 bases and J gave up 5 bases, with 16 bases separating them. The CDR3 covers 14 residues. Germline V gene data show CDR1 as MNHNY and CDR2 as SVGAGI (reference sequence). CDR3 nucleotides: TGTGCCAGCATCTACAGCACTAGTGGAGATACGCAGTATTTT. Encoded protein: CASIYSTSGDTQYF.

This clonotype has ten or more counts. The chain couples TRBV10-3 to TRBJ1-1; TRBD1 might be the D (5 bases). The V end was cut by 4 bases, the J end by 10 bases, with 10 bases between. CDR3 size: 11 residues. Germline V lookup: CDR1 ENHRY, CDR2 SYGVKD. As DNA, the CDR3 is TGTGCCATCAGTGGGGGAACAGGAGCTTTCTTT. Its translation is CAISGGTGAFF.

As regards this clonotype: One junction end does not reproduce the germline sequence, and a read error may be involved. The rearrangement links TRBV6-1 to TRBJ2-6; 12 bases are a match to TRBD1. This CDR3 region has 19 residues. Germline-derived CDR1 and CDR2 are MNHNS and SASEGT. The chain's CDR3 is CASSELGTGGYSGANLLTF. CDR3 in DNA: TGTGCCAGCAGTGAATTAGGGACAGGGGGCTACTCTGGGGCCAACCTCCTGACTTTC.

The V gene is TRBV30, the J gene TRBJ2-1; D might be TRBD2 (6 bases). With 3 bases removed from V and 4 bases from J, the gap between germline ends came to 16 bases. The CDR3 length is 15 residues. Germline V CDR1 and CDR2: GTSNPN, SVGIG (reference sequence). CDR3 sequence (DNA): TGTGCCTGGAGCGAGGGACTTGGCGGGTACAATGAGCAGTTCTTC. It translates to CAWSEGLGGYNEQFF.

This chain connects TRBV6-6 to TRBJ1-5; 8 bases align to TRBD1. Germline V gene data show CDR1 as MNHNY and CDR2 as SVGAGI (reference sequence). CDR3 size: 18 residues. The V segment lost 0 bases and the J segment 2 bases; nucleotides outside the gene matches: 9. In DNA form, the CDR3 reads TGTGCCAGCAGTTACTCAGGTCAGGGGGCCGGTGGCAATCAGCCCCAGCATTTT. Amino acids: CASSYSGQGAGGNQPQHF.

As to this clonotype: At one boundary the junction diverges from the germline segment, which might be a read error. J is TRBJ1-5 and V is TRBV29-1, with TRBD1 as a possible D gene (5 bases). Germline CDR1 reads SQVTM; CDR2 reads ANQGSEA. This CDR3 region has 14 residues. The CDR3: CSVTIGASNRPQHF. Written as DNA, the CDR3 is TGCAGCGTTACTATCGGGGCCAGCAATCGGCCCCAGCATTTT.

To note about this clonotype: One junction end disagrees with the germline gene, perhaps due to a read error. The chain joins TRBV13 to TRBJ1-2; D ambiguous. This CDR3 has 16 amino acids. Germline V gene data show CDR1 as PRHDT and CDR2 as FYEKMQ (reference sequence). The DNA for the CDR3 is TGTGCCAGCAGCCCCCACACAACAGCCGGTAATTATGGCTGCACCTTC. Translated: CASSPHTTAGNYGCTF.

As for this clonotype: A read error may produce the germline difference seen at one junction end. The V and J genes are TRBV11-2 and TRBJ2-5, with unresolved D. CDR3 length: 13 residues. From germline, CDR1 is SGHAT and CDR2 FQNNGV. The CDR3 nucleotides read TGTGCCAACAGCTCCACGCCGCAAGAGACCCAGTACTTC. This codes for CANSSTPQETQYF.

Notes on this clonotype: Just one base apart from a much larger clone, this may be a read error. This rearrangement joins TRBV4-1 to TRBJ2-3; D may be TRBD1 (6 bases). CDR3 size: 14 residues. Trimming removed 1 base at V and 6 bases at J, with 11 bases between. Germline CDR1 is MGHRA and CDR2 is YSYEKL. In DNA form, the CDR3 reads TGCGCCAGCAGCCAAGGGACAGAGGGTGATACGCAGTATTTT. This encodes CASSQGTEGDTQYF.

For this clonotype: Possible read error: a much larger clone is one base away. The chain joins TRBV14 to TRBJ2-5; D is undetermined. Germline lookup yields CDR1 SGHDN and CDR2 FVKESK. The CDR3 length is 13 residues. Trimming shortened V by 3 bases and J by 7 bases, and 12 bases separated the two germline ends. The CDR3 sequence: CASSQGRIGTQYF. CDR3 bases: TGTGCCAGCAGCCAGGGAAGGATAGGGACCCAGTACTTC.

In its sample, this clonotype was seen many times. The chain couples TRBV6-1 to TRBJ2-1; the D call may be TRBD1 or TRBD2 (5 bases each). CDR3 size: 13 residues. Per germline, CDR1 MNHNS and CDR2 SASEGT. The V end lost 4 bases, the J end lost 10 bases, and 14 bases lay between the germline ends. The CDR3 coding sequence is TGTGCCAGCAGTGTAATATATGGGGACGAGCAGTTCTTC. Amino acids: CASSVIYGDEQFF.

Comments on this clonotype: The germline gene is not matched at one end of the junction; a read error may be the cause. The chain is built from TRBV11-2 and TRBJ1-1; 7 bases line up with TRBD1. The germline gives CDR1 SGHAT, CDR2 FQNNGV. There are 17 residues in the CDR3. The CDR3 reads CASCLVPLNRGDTKAFF. The CDR3, as DNA: TGTGCCAGCTGCTTAGTCCCCTTAAACAGGGGTGACACTAAAGCTTTCTTT.

V is TRBV11-1 and J is TRBJ2-5; D uncertain. Per the germline V gene, CDR1 is SGHAT and CDR2 is FQDESV (reference sequence). The CDR3 contains 14 residues. V gave up 9 bases and J gave up 3 bases, with 17 bases separating them. The CDR3 nucleotides read TGTGCCAGTAGGCCGATCGACGGTAAAGAGACCCAGTACTTC. It is translated as CASRPIDGKETQYF.

To note about this clonotype: The conserved final phenylalanine or tryptophan is absent from the CDR3, which likely points to a read error. This chain joins TRBV10-3 and TRBJ2-2; 8 bases map to TRBD2. The length of the CDR3 is 16 residues. The germline V gene encodes CDR1 ENHRY and CDR2 SYGVKD. The ends lost 6 bases at V and 4 bases at J; junction bases unmatched: 10. DNA for the CDR3: TGTGCCATCAGCCTAGGACTAGCCGGAGTCACCGGGGAGCTGTTTTCT. Residues: CAISLGLAGVTGELFS.

The chain links TRBV5-4 to TRBJ2-2, with D perhaps assigned TRBD1 or TRBD2 (5 bases each). V lost 4 bases, J lost 7 bases, and 11 bases lay in between. The germline V gene encodes CDR1 SGHNT and CDR2 YYREEE (reference sequence). The CDR3 is 13 amino acids. CDR3 loop: CASSPGPYGELFF. Here the CDR3 DNA reads TGTGCCAGCAGCCCGGGACCATACGGGGAGCTGTTTTTT.

In its sample, this clonotype was seen a few times. The rearrangement joins TRBV4-2 to TRBJ2-1; D gene uncertain. The germline CDR1 and CDR2 sequences are LGHNA and YNFKEQ. V lost 1 base, J lost 0 bases, and 10 bases lay in between. The CDR3 spans 16 residues. CDR3 DNA sequence: TGTGCCAGCAGCCAAGTGTGGGCCGGCTCCTACAATGAGCAGTTCTTC. Its translation: CASSQVWAGSYNEQFF.

The genes are TRBV11-2 and TRBJ2-5; D not resolved. The CDR3 covers 15 residues. Trimming took off 10 bases at V and 1 base at J, with 19 bases between the two ends. Per the germline V gene, CDR1 is SGHAT and CDR2 is FQNNGV. The CDR3 DNA reads as TGTGCCATCAACTTACATGATAGCTCCCAAGAGACCCAGTACTTC. Translation: CAINLHDSSQETQYF.

With regard to this clonotype: A much larger clone lies one base from this, so it may be a read error. V gene TRBV14 combines with J gene TRBJ1-1, with 9 bases lining up with TRBD1. The CDR3 contains 14 residues. J gave up 3 bases and V 3 bases, and 2 bases lay outside the gene matches. Germline V gives CDR1 SGHDN, CDR2 FVKESK. The CDR3 loop reads CASSHNRGHTEAFF. In DNA, the CDR3 is TGTGCCAGCAGCCACAACAGGGGGCACACTGAAGCTTTCTTT.

To note about this clonotype: This is likely a read error, given that the CDR3 carries no conserved phenylalanine or tryptophan at its end. The chain joins TRBV4-1 to TRBJ2-7, with a possible D match to TRBD2 (5 bases). The CDR3 covers 15 residues. Germline V gene sequence: CDR1 MGHRA, CDR2 YSYEKL. This CDR3 is CASSQGEGVTYEQYS. The CDR3 bases are TGCGCCAGTAGCCAAGGTGAGGGAGTTACCTACGAGCAGTACTCC.

The CDR3 sequence: CAWSFGGDYGYTF. The CDR3 DNA sequence: TGTGCCTGGAGTTTCGGGGGTGACTATGGCTACACCTTC. The chain links TRBV30 to TRBJ1-2; a weak D match, TRBD1 (5 bases). CDR3 length: 13 amino acids. V was trimmed by 2 bases and J by 3 bases, leaving 10 bases between them. In germline, CDR1 is GTSNPN, CDR2 SVGIG (reference sequence).

The gene calls are TRBV10-3 and TRBJ1-2; 8 bases are a match to TRBD1. Per germline, CDR1 ENHRY and CDR2 SYGVKD. This CDR3 contains 14 residues. V shed 6 bases and J 5 bases; nucleotides not matched to a gene: 8. The DNA of the CDR3 is TGTGCCATCAGCTCAGGACAGGGAGATTATGGCTACACCTTC. This gives the protein CAISSGQGDYGYTF.

In the case of this clonotype: The germline gene is not matched at one end of the junction; a read error may be the cause. The genes are TRBV11-2 and TRBJ2-7; D possibly corresponds to TRBD1 (6 bases). CDR1 and CDR2 (germline): SGHAT, FQNNGV. This CDR3 is 15 amino acids long. The CDR3 loop is CANSEGRGTTYERYF. CDR3 DNA sequence: TGTGCCAACAGCGAGGGCAGGGGTACAACCTACGAGCGGTACTTC.

This clonotype was observed once. The conserved phenylalanine or tryptophan is not found at the CDR3 terminus, so this likely reflects a read error. The V gene is TRBV5-4, the J gene TRBJ2-7, with 13 positions matching TRBD2. Looked up from germline, CDR1 is SGHNT and CDR2 is YYREEE (reference sequence). This CDR3 region has 16 residues. CDR3 in DNA: TGTACCAGCAGCACCGGACTAGCGGGAGCCGCCTACGAGCAGTACCTC. Protein: CTSSTGLAGAAYEQYL.